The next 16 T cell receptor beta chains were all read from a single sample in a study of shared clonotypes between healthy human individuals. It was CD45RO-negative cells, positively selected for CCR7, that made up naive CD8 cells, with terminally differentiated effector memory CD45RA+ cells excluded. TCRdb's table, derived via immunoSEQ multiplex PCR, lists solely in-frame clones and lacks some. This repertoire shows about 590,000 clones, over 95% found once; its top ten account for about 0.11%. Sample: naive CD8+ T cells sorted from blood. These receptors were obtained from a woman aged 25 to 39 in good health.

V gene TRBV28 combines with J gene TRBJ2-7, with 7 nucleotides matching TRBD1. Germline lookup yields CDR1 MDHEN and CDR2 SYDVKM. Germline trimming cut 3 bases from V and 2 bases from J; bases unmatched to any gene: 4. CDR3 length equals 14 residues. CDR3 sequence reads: CASSFDQGAYEQYF. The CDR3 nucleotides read TGTGCCAGCAGTTTCGATCAGGGGGCCTACGAGCAGTACTTC.

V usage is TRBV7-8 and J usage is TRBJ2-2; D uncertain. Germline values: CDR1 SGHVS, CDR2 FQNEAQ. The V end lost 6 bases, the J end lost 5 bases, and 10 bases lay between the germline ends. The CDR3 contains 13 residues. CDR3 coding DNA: TGTGCCAGCAGTCAGACTGGGACCGGGGAGCTGTTTTTT. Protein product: CASSQTGTGELFF.

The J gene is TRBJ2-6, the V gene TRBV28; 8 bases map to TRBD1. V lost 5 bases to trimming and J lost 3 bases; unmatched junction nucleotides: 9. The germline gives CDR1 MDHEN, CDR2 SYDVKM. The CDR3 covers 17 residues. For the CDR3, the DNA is TGTGCCAGCAGTCAAACCACAGGGGGGTATGGGGCCAACGTCCTGACTTTC. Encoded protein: CASSQTTGGYGANVLTF.

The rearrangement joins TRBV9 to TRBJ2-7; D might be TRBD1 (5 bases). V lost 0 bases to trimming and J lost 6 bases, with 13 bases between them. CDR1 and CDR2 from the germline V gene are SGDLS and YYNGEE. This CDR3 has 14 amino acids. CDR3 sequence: CASSVGQGGFEQYF. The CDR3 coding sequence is TGTGCCAGCAGCGTAGGGCAGGGCGGCTTCGAGCAGTACTTC.

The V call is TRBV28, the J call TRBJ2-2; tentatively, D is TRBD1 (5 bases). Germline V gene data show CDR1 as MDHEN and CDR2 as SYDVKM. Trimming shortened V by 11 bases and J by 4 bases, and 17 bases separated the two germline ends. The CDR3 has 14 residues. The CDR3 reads CAGSRTGTTGELFF. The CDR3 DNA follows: TGTGCCGGGTCCCGCACAGGAACCACCGGGGAGCTGTTTTTT.

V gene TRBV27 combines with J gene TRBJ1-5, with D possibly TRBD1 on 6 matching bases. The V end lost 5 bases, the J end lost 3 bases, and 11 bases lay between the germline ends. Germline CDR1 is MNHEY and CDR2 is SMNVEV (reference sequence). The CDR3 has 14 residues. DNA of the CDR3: TGTGCCAGCAGTCCCACAGGGTACAATCAGCCCCAGCATTTT. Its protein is CASSPTGYNQPQHF.

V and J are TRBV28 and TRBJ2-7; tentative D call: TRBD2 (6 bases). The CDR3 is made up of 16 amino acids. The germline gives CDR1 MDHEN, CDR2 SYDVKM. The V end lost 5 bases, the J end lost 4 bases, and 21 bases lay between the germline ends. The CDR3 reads CASSPPWEVGPYEQYF. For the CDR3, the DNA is TGTGCCAGCAGTCCCCCATGGGAGGTTGGACCATACGAGCAGTACTTC.

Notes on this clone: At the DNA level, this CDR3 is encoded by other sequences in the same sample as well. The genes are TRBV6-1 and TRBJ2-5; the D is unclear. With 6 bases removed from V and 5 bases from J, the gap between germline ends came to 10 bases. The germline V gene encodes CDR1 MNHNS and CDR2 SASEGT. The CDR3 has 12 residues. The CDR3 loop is CASRGLAETQYF. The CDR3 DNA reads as TGTGCCAGCAGGGGTTTGGCGGAGACCCAGTACTTC.

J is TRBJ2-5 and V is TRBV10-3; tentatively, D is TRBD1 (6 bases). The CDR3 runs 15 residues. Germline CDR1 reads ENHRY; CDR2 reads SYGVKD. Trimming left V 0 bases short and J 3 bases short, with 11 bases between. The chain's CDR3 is CAISESAGVKETQYF. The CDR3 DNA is TGTGCCATCAGTGAGTCAGCAGGGGTTAAAGAGACCCAGTACTTC.

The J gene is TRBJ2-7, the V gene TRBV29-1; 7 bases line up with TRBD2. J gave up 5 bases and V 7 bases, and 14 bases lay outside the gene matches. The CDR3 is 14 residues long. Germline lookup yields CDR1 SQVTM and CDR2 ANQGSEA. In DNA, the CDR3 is TGCAGCGCACTCGGACTGGGAGGGGTAGACGAGCAGTACTTC. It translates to CSALGLGGVDEQYF.

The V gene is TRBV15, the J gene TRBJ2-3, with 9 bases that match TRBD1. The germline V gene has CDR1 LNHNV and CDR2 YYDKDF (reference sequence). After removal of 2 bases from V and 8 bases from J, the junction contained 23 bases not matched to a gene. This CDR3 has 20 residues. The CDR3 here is CATSRPIKEGQGLASTTQYF. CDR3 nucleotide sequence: TGTGCCACCAGCAGACCCATCAAGGAGGGACAGGGTTTGGCTTCGACTACGCAGTATTTT. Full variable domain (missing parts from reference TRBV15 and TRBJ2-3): DAMVIQNPRYQVTQFGKPVTLSCSQTLNHNVMYWYQQKSSQAPKLLFHYYDKDFNNEADTPDNFQSRRPNTSFCFLDIRSPGLGDTAMYLCATSRPIKEGQGLASTTQYFGPGTRLTVL.

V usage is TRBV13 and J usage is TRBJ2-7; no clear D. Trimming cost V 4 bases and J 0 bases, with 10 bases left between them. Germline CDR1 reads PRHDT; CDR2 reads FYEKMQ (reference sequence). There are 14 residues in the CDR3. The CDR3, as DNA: TGTGCCAGCAGCTCTAGTGGGGACTCCTACGAGCAGTACTTC. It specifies CASSSSGDSYEQYF. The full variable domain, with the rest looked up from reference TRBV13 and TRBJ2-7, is AAGVIQSPRHLIKEKRETATLKCYPIPRHDTVYWYQQGPGQDPQFLISFYEKMQSDKGSIPDRFSAQQFSDYHSELNMSSLELGDSALYFCASSSSGDSYEQYFGPGTRLTVT.

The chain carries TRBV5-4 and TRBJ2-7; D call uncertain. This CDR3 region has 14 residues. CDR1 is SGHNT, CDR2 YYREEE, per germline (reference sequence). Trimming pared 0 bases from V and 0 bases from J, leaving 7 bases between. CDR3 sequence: CASSLEYGSYEQYF. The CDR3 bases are TGTGCCAGCAGCTTGGAATACGGCTCCTACGAGCAGTACTTC.

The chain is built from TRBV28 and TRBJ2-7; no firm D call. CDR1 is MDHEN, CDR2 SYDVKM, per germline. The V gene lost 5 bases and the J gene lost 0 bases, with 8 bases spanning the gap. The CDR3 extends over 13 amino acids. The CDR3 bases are TGTGCCAGCAGTCTAGATGCCTCCTACGAGCAGTACTTC. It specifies CASSLDASYEQYF.

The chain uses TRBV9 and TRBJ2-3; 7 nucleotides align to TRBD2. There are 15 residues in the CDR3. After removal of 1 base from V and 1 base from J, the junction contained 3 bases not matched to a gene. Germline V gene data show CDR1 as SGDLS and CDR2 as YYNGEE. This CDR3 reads CASSVITSGTDTQYF. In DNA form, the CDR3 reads TGTGCCAGCAGCGTAATAACTAGCGGCACAGATACGCAGTATTTT. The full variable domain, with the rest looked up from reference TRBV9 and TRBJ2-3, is DSGVTQTPKHLITATGQRVTLRCSPRSGDLSVYWYQQSLDQGLQFLIQYYNGEERAKGNILERFSAQQFPDLHSELNLSSLELGDSALYFCASSVITSGTDTQYFGPGTRLTVL.

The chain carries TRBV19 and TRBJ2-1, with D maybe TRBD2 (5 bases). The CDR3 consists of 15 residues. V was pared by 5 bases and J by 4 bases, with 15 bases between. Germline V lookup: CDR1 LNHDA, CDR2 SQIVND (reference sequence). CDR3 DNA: TGTGCCAGTAGTGCTTACAGCGGCGGATACAATGAGCAGTTCTTC. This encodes CASSAYSGGYNEQFF.